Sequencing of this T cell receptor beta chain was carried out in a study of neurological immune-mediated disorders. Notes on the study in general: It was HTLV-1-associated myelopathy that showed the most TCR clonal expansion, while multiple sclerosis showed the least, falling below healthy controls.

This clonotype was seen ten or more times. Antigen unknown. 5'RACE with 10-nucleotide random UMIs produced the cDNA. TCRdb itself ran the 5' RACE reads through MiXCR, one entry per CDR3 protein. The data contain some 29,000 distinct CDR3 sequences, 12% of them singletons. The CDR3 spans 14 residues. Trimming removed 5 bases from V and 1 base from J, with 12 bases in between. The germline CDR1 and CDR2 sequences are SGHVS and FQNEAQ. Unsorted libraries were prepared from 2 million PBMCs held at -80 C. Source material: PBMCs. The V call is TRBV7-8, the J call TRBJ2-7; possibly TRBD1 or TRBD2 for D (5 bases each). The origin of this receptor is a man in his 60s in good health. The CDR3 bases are TGTGCCAGCAGCCCCCGGGACGGATCCTACGAGCAGTACTTC. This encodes CASSPRDGSYEQYF. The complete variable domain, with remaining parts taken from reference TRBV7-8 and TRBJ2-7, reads GAGVSQSPRYKVAKRGQDVALRCDPISGHVSLFWYQQALGQGPEFLTYFQNEAQLDKSGLPSDRFFAERPEGSVSTLKIQRTQQEDSAVYLCASSPRDGSYEQYFGPGTRLTVT.